This TCR beta chain was obtained from a study of identical twins. Points from the study as a whole: With monozygotic twins, out-of-frame TCR alpha sharing exceeded what models estimated. In zero-insertion analyses, partial confounding could arise from invariant MAIT and iNKT cells. Fewer insertions marked abundant cord blood beta clonotypes; young adult naive trended weakly, memory not at all.

There are a few counts of this clonotype. What it recognizes is unknown. Germline V gives CDR1 SGHTA, CDR2 FQGNSA. V lost 1 base, J lost 3 bases, and 6 bases stayed unmatched. CDR3 length equals 16 residues. Unique molecular identifiers were present on cDNA, and template switching added a universal primer site. TCRdb analysed the 5' RACE reads with MiXCR anew, one entry per CDR3 protein. Of a few hundred thousand distinct CDR3 sequences detected, about 10% appear once; the ten largest clones hold approximately 11%. V is TRBV7-2 and J is TRBJ2-3; 8 positions match TRBD2. This sequence was found in a man between 50 and 59 years old in good health. The sample comprised memory T cells sorted from blood. CDR3 bases: TGTGCCAGCAGCTTAGGTCGCGGGAGGTTGACAGATACGCAGTATTTT. Its protein is CASSLGRGRLTDTQYF.